This TCR beta chain was found in a study of CD8 T cells in ankylosing spondylitis. Germline V lookup: CDR1 SQVTM, CDR2 ANQGSEA. The CDR3 runs 13 residues. The ends lost 7 bases at V and 7 bases at J; junction bases unmatched: 8. Study-level findings and limits: The clones that were linked to disease were reported to be significantly enriched in matched synovial fluid samples from ankylosing spondylitis patients. Disease-associated clones were CD8+ and fairly uncommon in peripheral blood.

For TCR beta, libraries came from quantitative 5'-RACE with molecular barcodes. TCRdb re-analysed the 5' RACE reads in MiXCR, keeping a single row per CDR3 protein. Of 150,000 or so distinct CDR3 sequences in the sample, roughly 31% were seen once. This clonotype was counted between two and nine times. The antigen is not known. Sequences were obtained from synovial fluid, either unsorted or a sorted T cell fraction (not recorded which). V usage is TRBV29-1 and J usage is TRBJ2-2, with TRBD1 matching over 8 bases. The sequence came from a male donor with ankylosing spondylitis. CDR3 nucleotides: TGCAGCGCTGGTGACAGGGGCGACGGGGAGCTGTTTTTT. It translates to CSAGDRGDGELFF.